A selection of T cell receptor beta chains follows, all from one sample in a study of vaccination effects on CD4 cells after COVID-19. Some clones are missing from TCRdb's copy, which holds only in-frame ones; the method was immunoSEQ multiplex PCR. The table includes tens of thousands of clones, about 72% detected once. These receptors have no identified antigens. Specimen: CD4+ T cells from PBMCs cultured without peptide, collected before COVID-19 vaccination. These receptors originate from a human donor who had a prior SARS-CoV-2 infection. The CDR3 runs from the conserved cysteine through the conserved F or W. The D gene is left open where the match is weak. Clone size is given for some rows only: seen once, a few or many times, or a class if the clone is expanded.

d_gene: .
j_gene: TRBJ1-1
v_gene: TRBV2
abundance: once
CDR3nt: TGTGCCATGGACTGGGGTAATTTGGGCACTGAAGCTTTCTTT
CDR3aa: CAMDWGNLGTEAFF

d_gene: .
j_gene: TRBJ1-6
v_gene: TRBV6-5
abundance: .
CDR3nt: TGTGCCAGCAGTCTAGTGGGGAGTGATAATTCACCCCTCCACTTT
CDR3aa: CASSLVGSDNSPLHF

d_gene: .
j_gene: TRBJ2-3
v_gene: TRBV6-5
abundance: once
CDR3nt: TGTGCCAGCAGGGCTAATTCAGATACGCAGTATTTT
CDR3aa: CASRANSDTQYF

d_gene: TRBD1
j_gene: TRBJ2-5
v_gene: TRBV28
abundance: .
CDR3nt: TGTGCCAGCAGTTGGGACAGGGGGGCTTCAGAGACCCAGTACTTC
CDR3aa: CASSWDRGASETQYF

d_gene: TRBD1
j_gene: TRBJ2-7
v_gene: TRBV18
abundance: .
CDR3nt: TGTGCCAGCTCCGACAGGGTGTCCTACGAGCAGTACTTC
CDR3aa: CASSDRVSYEQYF

d_gene: .
j_gene: TRBJ2-7
v_gene: TRBV27
abundance: .
CDR3nt: TGTGCCAGCGCCCAACAGGGGGACTACTCCTACGAGCAGTACTTC
CDR3aa: CASAQQGDYSYEQYF

d_gene: TRBD1
j_gene: TRBJ1-1
v_gene: TRBV10-3
abundance: few
CDR3nt: TGTGCCATCAGCAGACAGGGGGACACTGAAGCTTTCTTT
CDR3aa: CAISRQGDTEAFF

d_gene: TRBD2
j_gene: TRBJ2-5
v_gene: TRBV7-2
abundance: .
CDR3nt: TGTGCCAGCAGCTCTAACGCGGGGGGAGAGACCCAGTACTTC
CDR3aa: CASSSNAGGETQYF

d_gene: .
j_gene: TRBJ1-6
v_gene: TRBV10-3
abundance: .
CDR3nt: TGTGCCATCAGGGACAGTAATTCACCCCTCCACTTT
CDR3aa: CAIRDSNSPLHF

d_gene: .
j_gene: TRBJ2-7
v_gene: TRBV13
abundance: .
CDR3nt: TGTGCCAGCAGCTTAGGCCTGGAAAAGCAGTACTTC
CDR3aa: CASSLGLEKQYF

d_gene: .
j_gene: TRBJ2-3
v_gene: TRBV5-1
abundance: .
CDR3nt: TGCGCCAGCAGCTTGTCACAAGAAACAGATACGCAGTATTTT
CDR3aa: CASSLSQETDTQYF

d_gene: .
j_gene: TRBJ2-1
v_gene: TRBV11-3
abundance: .
CDR3nt: TGTGCCAGCAGCTTTAGTTGGAGCCGCCATGAGCAGTTCTTC
CDR3aa: CASSFSWSRHEQFF

d_gene: TRBD1
j_gene: TRBJ1-2
v_gene: TRBV5-1
abundance: .
CDR3nt: TGCGCCAGCAGCTACGGGGACAGCTCAGGCTACACCTTC
CDR3aa: CASSYGDSSGYTF

d_gene: TRBD2
j_gene: TRBJ2-1
v_gene: TRBV4-3
abundance: .
CDR3nt: TGCGCCAGCAGCAGAAGATCCGGGACTAGCGAGGATGAGCAGTTCTTC
CDR3aa: CASSRRSGTSEDEQFF

d_gene: TRBD1
j_gene: TRBJ2-7
v_gene: TRBV6-6
abundance: few
CDR3nt: TGTGCCAGCAGTCTCTACCTCGCCCGGGACAGGGCCTACGAGCAGTACTTC
CDR3aa: CASSLYLARDRAYEQYF

d_gene: TRBD1
j_gene: TRBJ1-1
v_gene: TRBV18
abundance: .
CDR3nt: TGTGCCAGCTCACTCCGGGACAGGTTGTCCACTGAAGCTTTCTTT
CDR3aa: CASSLRDRLSTEAFF

d_gene: TRBD1
j_gene: TRBJ2-7
v_gene: TRBV9
abundance: .
CDR3nt: TGTGCCAGCAGCGTTGGACAGGAGTATTACGAGCAGTACTTC
CDR3aa: CASSVGQEYYEQYF

d_gene: .
j_gene: TRBJ2-5
v_gene: TRBV11-3
abundance: .
CDR3nt: TGTGCCAGCAGCTTAGAGGGAGGGGGGGGCACAGAGACCCAGTACTTC
CDR3aa: CASSLEGGGGTETQYF

d_gene: .
j_gene: TRBJ1-4
v_gene: TRBV6-6
abundance: .
CDR3nt: TGTGCCAGCAGGCTAGGGGGGTCTAATGAAAAACTGTTTTTT
CDR3aa: CASRLGGSNEKLFF

d_gene: TRBD1
j_gene: TRBJ1-5
v_gene: TRBV5-6
abundance: .
CDR3nt: TGTGCCAGCAGCTTGACAGGGGGCGCAGGTCAGCCCCAGCATTTT
CDR3aa: CASSLTGGAGQPQHF

d_gene: .
j_gene: TRBJ1-2
v_gene: TRBV14
abundance: .
CDR3nt: TGTGCCAGCAGCCAACAGGGTTATTGGAGCGGCTACACCTTC
CDR3aa: CASSQQGYWSGYTF

d_gene: .
j_gene: TRBJ2-2
v_gene: TRBV7-9
abundance: .
CDR3nt: TGTGCCAGCAGCTCCCGACAATCGAACACCGGGGAGCTGTTTTTT
CDR3aa: CASSSRQSNTGELFF

d_gene: TRBD2
j_gene: TRBJ2-5
v_gene: TRBV3-1/TRBV3-2
abundance: .
CDR3nt: TGTGCCAGCAGCCAAGATCACCGACGGGGGGTACAAGAGACCCAGTACTTC
CDR3aa: CASSQDHRRGVQETQYF

d_gene: .
j_gene: TRBJ1-6
v_gene: TRBV6-5
abundance: .
CDR3nt: TGTGCCACCGGAAACACGGGGGGCTGGTCACCCCTCCACTTT
CDR3aa: CATGNTGGWSPLHF

d_gene: .
j_gene: TRBJ2-1
v_gene: TRBV5-5
abundance: .
CDR3nt: TGTGCCAGCAGCTTGAAAGCGGCTGACAATGAGCAGTTCTTC
CDR3aa: CASSLKAADNEQFF

d_gene: TRBD1
j_gene: TRBJ1-6
v_gene: TRBV6-5
abundance: .
CDR3nt: TGTGCCAGCAGTTACTCTCAGGGGGCTTATTCACCCCTCCACTTT
CDR3aa: CASSYSQGAYSPLHF

d_gene: TRBD1
j_gene: TRBJ1-5
v_gene: TRBV6-2/TRBV6-3
abundance: .
CDR3nt: TGTGCCAGCAGCCCACAGGGGTCCCAGCCCCAGCATTTT
CDR3aa: CASSPQGSQPQHF

d_gene: TRBD2
j_gene: TRBJ2-1
v_gene: TRBV7-9
abundance: .
CDR3nt: TGTGCCAGCAGCTTAAACAGCGGGGGGGCCGTCGCGAATGAGCAGTTCTTC
CDR3aa: CASSLNSGGAVANEQFF

d_gene: .
j_gene: TRBJ1-5
v_gene: TRBV24-1
abundance: .
CDR3nt: TGTGCCACCAGTGAGAATGATCAGCCCCAGCATTTT
CDR3aa: CATSENDQPQHF

d_gene: .
j_gene: TRBJ2-5
v_gene: TRBV2
abundance: .
CDR3nt: TGTGCCAGCAGCGGACAGTCCCAAGAGACCCAGTACTTC
CDR3aa: CASSGQSQETQYF

d_gene: TRBD1
j_gene: TRBJ1-2
v_gene: TRBV6-5
abundance: .
CDR3nt: TGTGCCAGCGGAGAACAGGGGGACTATGGCTACACCTTC
CDR3aa: CASGEQGDYGYTF

d_gene: .
j_gene: TRBJ2-4
v_gene: TRBV20-1
abundance: few
CDR3nt: TGCAGTGCTAGTTCCCTAGGGCCGGTCGACAAAAACATTCAGTACTTC
CDR3aa: CSASSLGPVDKNIQYF

d_gene: TRBD2
j_gene: TRBJ2-1
v_gene: TRBV5-4
abundance: .
CDR3nt: TGTGCCAGCAGCTTGGATCGGCTAGCGGGGGTCAGCTCCTACAATGAGCAGTTCTTC
CDR3aa: CASSLDRLAGVSSYNEQFF

d_gene: TRBD1
j_gene: TRBJ2-5
v_gene: TRBV5-6
abundance: .
CDR3nt: TGTGCCAGCAGCTTGTTCGACAGGGGATCCGAGACCCAGTACTTC
CDR3aa: CASSLFDRGSETQYF

d_gene: .
j_gene: TRBJ1-2
v_gene: TRBV19
abundance: .
CDR3nt: TGTGCCAGTAGTATGGGCCTTACCTATGGCTACACCTTC
CDR3aa: CASSMGLTYGYTF

d_gene: TRBD1
j_gene: TRBJ1-4
v_gene: TRBV5-4
abundance: .
CDR3nt: TGTGCCAGCAGCCCCGGGGGGACAGGGCGTGAAAAACTGTTTTTT
CDR3aa: CASSPGGTGREKLFF

d_gene: .
j_gene: TRBJ1-1
v_gene: TRBV2
abundance: few
CDR3nt: TGTGCCAGCAGTGATCGGACAGCTTACACTGAAGCTTTCTTT
CDR3aa: CASSDRTAYTEAFF

d_gene: .
j_gene: TRBJ2-4
v_gene: TRBV4-3
abundance: .
CDR3nt: TGCGCCAGCAGCCAATTCACAGCGGGAGCCAAAAACATTCAGTACTTC
CDR3aa: CASSQFTAGAKNIQYF

d_gene: TRBD1
j_gene: TRBJ1-1
v_gene: TRBV6-6
abundance: .
CDR3nt: TGTGCCAGCAGACAGGGGGCCCGAAACACTGAAGCTTTCTTT
CDR3aa: CASRQGARNTEAFF

d_gene: .
j_gene: TRBJ2-2
v_gene: TRBV5-6
abundance: .
CDR3nt: TGTGCCAGCAGCTTCACCGGGGAGCTGTTTTTT
CDR3aa: CASSFTGELFF